These 2 T cell receptor beta chains came from one sample sequenced in a study of neoadjuvant nivolumab and ipilimumab in lung cancer (dated by TCRdb to 2018 to 2020). Taken with the paper, the label for time point translates to: pretherapy, before neoadjuvant immune checkpoint inhibitors. The receptor library was made with the immunoSEQ multiplex PCR assay. Held by TCRdb, this immuneACCESS table contains in-frame sequences only and omits some clones. Under half of the omission traces to an unresolved V gene where checked; the cause of the rest is unknown. Here the sample has 9,000 to 10,000 clones; around 85% occur a single time. Roughly 3.7% of the sample goes to the ten largest clones. The sequencing here drew on peripheral blood, taken before neoadjuvant nivolumab, alone or with ipilimumab. Source of these receptors: an adult with non-small cell lung cancer.

The chain is built from TRBV5-5 and TRBJ2-3; TRBD1 aligns across 8 bases. V lost 2 bases and J lost 4; bases outside the gene matches: 3. The germline CDR1 and CDR2 sequences are SGHKS and YYEKEE (reference sequence). The CDR3 has 14 amino acids. CDR3 bases: TGTGCCAGCAGCTTCGGACAGGGCGCAGATACGCAGTATTTT. Protein: CASSFGQGADTQYF.

This clone was counted a single time. The rearrangement joins TRBV29-1 to TRBJ2-1; no definite D call. V gave up 4 bases and J gave up 0 bases, with 16 bases separating them. In germline, CDR1 is SQVTM, CDR2 ANQGSEA. The CDR3 runs 16 residues. The CDR3 nucleotides are TGCAGCGTTGTATCGTACGGCGGAAGCTCCTACAATGAGCAGTTCTTC. It specifies CSVVSYGGSSYNEQFF.